The sample holds one count of the clone carrying this T cell receptor beta chain. Its antigen is currently unknown. The sample belongs to a study of cytomegalovirus exposure and HLA in healthy donors. Study conclusions and caveats: Productive rates of about 87% or about 30% were seen for most TCR beta V segments in an earlier analysis. Most subjects' HLA-A and HLA-B alleles were reportedly predicted from TCR beta sequences.

V was clipped by 7 bases and J by 9 bases; unmatched bases: 9. Germline CDR1 is SQVTM and CDR2 is ANQGSEA. The CDR3 has 14 residues. This PCR relied on a set of 60 Vbeta primers and 13 Jbeta primers. Assay used: immunoSEQ multiplex PCR; TCRdb lists only in-frame clones, some missing. The table lists 100,000 to 150,000 clones, about 73% of them singletons. The clonotype comes from a human donor in good health. The sample taken for sequencing was PBMCs. The rearrangement links TRBV29-1 to TRBJ2-1, with TRBD2 identical over 13 bases. CDR3 in DNA: TGCAGCGCCATGACTAGCGGGGGGCCGGGTGAGCAGTTCTTC. Translated, it gives CSAMTSGGPGEQFF.